Shown below are 21 T cell receptor beta chains from a single sample sequenced in a study of blood T cells in healthy people across ages. Together with a sample-barcoded 5' primer, a J-beta primer mix was included in a second PCR lasting about 6 to 11 cycles. TCRdb used MiXCR to reprocess the 5' RACE reads, holding one entry per CDR3 protein. The sample contains approximately 2,000,000 distinct CDR3 sequences, about 39% of which appear only once. Material: blood. All receptors derive from a human donor in good health.

This sequence joins TRBV18 and TRBJ2-7, with D possibly being TRBD2 (6 bases). Germline CDR1 KGHSH, CDR2 LQKENI. The CDR3 loop spans 15 amino acids. V was clipped by 2 bases and J by 1 base, with 12 bases between them. Here the CDR3 reads CASSPGGIQSYEQYF. Written as DNA, the CDR3 is TGTGCCAGCTCACCAGGGGGGATACAATCCTACGAGCAGTACTTC. Full variable domain (outside the CDR3, taken from reference TRBV18 and TRBJ2-7): NAGVMQNPRHLVRRRGQEARLRCSPMKGHSHVYWYRQLPEEGLKFMVYLQKENIIDESGMPKERFSAEFPKEGPSILRIQQVVRGDSAAYFCASSPGGIQSYEQYFGPGTRLTVT.

This clonotype has only a few counts. The rearrangement uses TRBV7-6 and TRBJ1-1; 7 positions agree with TRBD1. The CDR3 is 15 amino acids. V lost 5 bases to trimming and J lost 5 bases; unmatched junction nucleotides: 11. Germline V gene lookup returns CDR1 SGHVS and CDR2 FNYEAQ. The CDR3 loop is CASSTQQGIGTEAFF. Here the CDR3 DNA reads TGTGCCAGCAGCACACAACAGGGGATAGGGACTGAAGCTTTCTTT.

V usage is TRBV3-1 and J usage is TRBJ2-5, with 7 bases that match TRBD1. The ends lost 2 bases at V and 2 bases at J; junction bases unmatched: 2. Per germline, CDR1 LGHDT and CDR2 YNNKEL (reference sequence). CDR3 size: 14 residues. The chain's CDR3 is CASSQTGEQETQYF. In nucleotides, the CDR3 is TGTGCCAGCAGCCAAACAGGGGAGCAAGAGACCCAGTACTTC.

This clonotype came up a few times. The chain combines TRBV29-1 with TRBJ2-1; 7 bases agree with TRBD1. The germline gives CDR1 SQVTM, CDR2 ANQGSEA. The CDR3 contains 13 residues. The V segment lost 3 bases and the J segment 3 bases; nucleotides outside the gene matches: 2. CDR3 bases: TGCAGCGTTGAGTGGACAGGCTACAATGAGCAGTTCTTC. This sequence encodes CSVEWTGYNEQFF.

The chain recombines TRBV20-1 with TRBJ2-4, with 10 bases that match TRBD2. This CDR3 is built from 20 residues. With 0 bases clipped from V and 0 bases from J, the junction kept 14 bases outside the gene matches. CDR1 DFQATT and CDR2 SNEGSKA come from the germline V gene (reference sequence). The CDR3 nucleotides read TGCAGTGCTAGAGATCTCTTTGAGCTAGCGGGGGATATAGCCAAAAACATTCAGTACTTC. It encodes CSARDLFELAGDIAKNIQYF.

This clonotype has just a few counts. The CDR3 region is CASSLRETRGVYNEQFF. In nucleotides, the CDR3 is TGCGCCAGCAGCTTGCGAGAAACGCGGGGGGTCTACAATGAGCAGTTCTTC. The chain couples TRBV5-1 to TRBJ2-1, with 8 bases matching TRBD2. The CDR3 runs to 17 residues. Unmatched junction bases numbered 9, after V lost 1 base and J lost 3 bases. Germline CDR1 reads SGHRS; CDR2 reads YFSETQ.

This chain links TRBV7-9 with TRBJ1-2; D gene uncertain. Looked up from germline, CDR1 is SEHNR and CDR2 is FQNEAQ (reference sequence). V dropped 5 bases and J dropped 8 bases, with 15 bases sitting between them. The CDR3 has 13 amino acids. CDR3 sequence (DNA): TGTGCCAGCAGCACCAATAGGGCCTGGGGCTACACCTTC. It encodes CASSTNRAWGYTF.

This clonotype turned up a few times. The chain joins TRBV6-5 to TRBJ2-1; possibly TRBD1 for D (5 bases). Germline V CDR1 and CDR2: MNHEY, SVGAGI. The CDR3 extends over 14 amino acids. The V end lost 7 bases, the J end lost 0 bases, and 10 bases lay between the germline ends. The CDR3 region is CASNDRGSYNEQFF. The CDR3 DNA is TGTGCCAGCAACGACAGAGGCTCCTACAATGAGCAGTTCTTC.

This clonotype has just one count. The chain is built from TRBV15 and TRBJ1-5; D is unresolved. This CDR3 contains 15 residues. The V end was cut by 1 base, the J end by 7 bases, with 14 bases between. CDR1 and CDR2 (germline): LNHNV, YYDKDF (reference sequence). The CDR3 nucleotides are TGTGCCACCAGCAGAGGACACCTGACGAAACAGCCCCAGCATTTT. It is translated as CATSRGHLTKQPQHF.

This chain joins TRBV20-1 and TRBJ2-1; a possible D gene is TRBD1 (6 bases). Germline V lookup: CDR1 DFQATT, CDR2 SNEGSKA (reference sequence). This CDR3 has 13 residues. V was pared by 2 bases and J by 4 bases, with 9 bases between. Here the CDR3 reads CSARLDRYNEQFF. Written as DNA, the CDR3 is TGCAGTGCTAGACTGGACAGATACAATGAGCAGTTCTTC.

This clonotype was observed once. The gene calls are TRBV7-2 and TRBJ1-1; no clear D. V lost 0 bases to trimming and J lost 0 bases, with 5 bases between them. The CDR3 consists of 14 residues. Germline assignment: CDR1 SGHTA and CDR2 FQGNSA. CDR3 in DNA: TGTGCCAGCAGCTTAGCCTTTATGAACACTGAAGCTTTCTTT. Its translation: CASSLAFMNTEAFF.

The sample holds many counts of this clonotype. V is TRBV12-3 or TRBV12-4 and J is TRBJ1-2, with a possible D match to TRBD1 (6 bases). V was shortened by 4 bases and J by 4 bases, with 13 bases between the two germline ends. CDR3 length: 14 amino acids. CDR3 in amino acids: CASSSNRVSYGYTF. As DNA, the CDR3 is TGTGCCAGCAGTTCGAACAGGGTTTCCTATGGCTACACCTTC.

This clonotype was recorded only once. A read error is possible here, since a much larger clone lies one base away. This chain links TRBV7-2 with TRBJ2-5, with TRBD1 matching over 9 bases. Germline-derived CDR1 and CDR2 are SGHTA and FQGNSA. The V and J ends lost 5 bases and 2 bases, in that order; junction bases with no gene match: 9. The CDR3 totals 16 residues. The CDR3 sequence is CASSLGQGGEQETQYF. DNA of the CDR3: TGTGCCAGCAGCCTGGGACAGGGTGGGGAGCAAGAGACCCAGTACTTC. The complete variable domain, with remaining parts taken from reference TRBV7-2 and TRBJ2-5, reads GAGVSQSPSNKVTEKGKDVELRCDPISGHTALYWYRQSLGQGLEFLIYFQGNSAPDKSGLPSDRFSAERTGGSVSTLTIQRTQQEDSAVYLCASSLGQGGEQETQYFGPGTRLLVL.

CDR3 nucleotides: TGTGCCAGCATTGCCACTCGGTCCTACGAGCAGTACTTC. Translated, it gives CASIATRSYEQYF. The gene calls are TRBV28 and TRBJ2-4; D is undetermined. The J call may be mistaken, given a closer DNA end match to TRBJ2-7. Per germline, CDR1 MDHEN and CDR2 SYDVKM. CDR3 length equals 13 residues.

This rearrangement joins TRBV7-2 to TRBJ1-2; 7 bases agree with TRBD1. The junction had 16 bases not matched to a gene; V was cut back by 2 bases and J by 7 bases. This CDR3 is built from 17 residues. Germline-derived CDR1 and CDR2 are SGHTA and FQGNSA. The CDR3 sequence is CASSLNADRVVSSGYTF. Written as DNA, the CDR3 is TGTGCCAGCAGCTTAAACGCCGACAGGGTGGTTTCGAGTGGCTACACCTTC.

This chain links TRBV10-3 with TRBJ1-5; a weak D match, TRBD1 (5 bases). There are 14 residues in the CDR3. Germline values: CDR1 ENHRY, CDR2 SYGVKD. Trimming removed 11 bases from V and 2 bases from J, with 16 bases in between. The DNA of the CDR3 is TGTGCCGCCGGGGACGGTCGGGGCAATCAGCCCCAGCATTTT. Translating gives CAAGDGRGNQPQHF.

The sample holds a few counts of this clonotype. The chain uses TRBV9 and TRBJ1-2; the match to TRBD1 covers 8 bases. The CDR3 contains 17 residues. Germline V gene data show CDR1 as SGDLS and CDR2 as YYNGEE. V was clipped by 0 bases and J by 4 bases; unmatched bases: 11. The DNA for the CDR3 is TGTGCCAGCAGCGTAGGCCGGACAGGGACTCATAGCTATGGCTACACCTTC. It yields the protein CASSVGRTGTHSYGYTF. Full variable domain (missing parts from reference TRBV9 and TRBJ1-2): DSGVTQTPKHLITATGQRVTLRCSPRSGDLSVYWYQQSLDQGLQFLIQYYNGEERAKGNILERFSAQQFPDLHSELNLSSLELGDSALYFCASSVGRTGTHSYGYTFGSGTRLTVV.

The sample holds a few counts of this clonotype. This sequence joins TRBV5-1 and TRBJ2-5; 8 positions agree with TRBD2. The V gene's germline CDR1 is SGHRS and CDR2 YFSETQ. The CDR3 totals 14 residues. J lost 3 bases, V lost 1 base, and 2 bases had no gene match. The CDR3, as DNA: TGCGCCAGCAGCTTGTCGACTAGCGAAGAGACCCAGTACTTC. Translation gives CASSLSTSEETQYF. Supplemented by reference TRBV5-1 and TRBJ2-5, the full variable domain reads KAGVTQTPRYLIKTRGQQVTLSCSPISGHRSVSWYQQTPGQGLQFLFEYFSETQRNKGNFPGRFSGRQFSNSRSEMNVSTLELGDSALYLCASSLSTSEETQYFGPGTRLLVL.

The chain combines TRBV15 with TRBJ1-2; D possibly corresponds to TRBD1 (6 bases). CDR1 is LNHNV, CDR2 YYDKDF, per germline (reference sequence). CDR3 length equals 15 residues. V lost 9 bases to trimming and J lost 4 bases, with 21 bases between them. Here the CDR3 DNA reads TGTGCCACTCCTCTCCGGGACAAGAAGGGCTATGGCTACACCTTC. Its translation is CATPLRDKKGYGYTF. Based on the CDR3 plus reference TRBV15 and TRBJ1-2, the full variable domain is DAMVIQNPRYQVTQFGKPVTLSCSQTLNHNVMYWYQQKSSQAPKLLFHYYDKDFNNEADTPDNFQSRRPNTSFCFLDIRSPGLGDTAMYLCATPLRDKKGYGYTFGSGTRLTVV.

This clonotype was detected many times. This chain connects TRBV20-1 to TRBJ2-1; TRBD2 matches at 7 bases. V lost 5 bases, J lost 6 bases, and 13 bases stayed unmatched. This CDR3 has 15 amino acids. The germline V gene has CDR1 DFQATT and CDR2 SNEGSKA (reference sequence). As DNA, the CDR3 is TGCAGTGCTCTAGGACTATCGGGACTAACCAATGAGCAGTTCTTC. This encodes CSALGLSGLTNEQFF.

J is TRBJ1-2 and V is TRBV9; D remains ambiguous. Per the germline V gene, CDR1 is SGDLS and CDR2 is YYNGEE. This CDR3 has 14 residues. Trimming left V 4 bases short and J 8 bases short, with 18 bases between. The CDR3 sequence is CASSPAGAGTGYTF. CDR3 DNA sequence: TGTGCCAGCAGCCCCGCGGGTGCGGGTACGGGCTACACCTTC.